Below, one TCR beta chain is given with its context. Its specificity is not known. Data came from immunoSEQ multiplex PCR; TCRdb stores just in-frame clones and leaves some out. The table records around 99,000 clones, about 89% of them present only once. With 5 bases clipped from V and 9 bases from J, the junction kept 10 bases outside the gene matches. The CDR3 totals 14 residues. In germline, CDR1 is SGHRS, CDR2 YFSETQ. The data are from a study of T cell responses to AZD1222 COVID-19 vaccine. Study-level findings and limits: Clonal diversity may have been underestimated in mostly white British donors. CD4 TCRs associated with vaccination spanned spike, dominating at 160-218 and 743-854. It was only after the peak T cell response that any repertoires were sampled.

Sequences were derived from peripheral blood, sampled on day 0 of AZD1222 vaccination. The chain employs TRBV5-1 and TRBJ2-1; 8 positions agree with TRBD1. The clonotype originates from an adult in good health. CDR3 DNA: TGCGCCAGCAGACAGCTACAGGGGGGTACTGAGCAGTTCTTC. Amino acids: CASRQLQGGTEQFF.